Below are 2 T cell receptor beta chains sequenced from a single sample in a study of T cell repertoires in aging, cancer and after chemotherapy. Amplification of TCR beta used genomic DNA extracted from peripheral blood. TRB rearrangements spanning V, D and J were amplified using mixed TRB-A/B primers. TCRdb analysed the multiplex PCR reads with MiXCR anew, one entry per CDR3 protein. The data show about 11,000 distinct CDR3 sequences, around a third seen once. The specimen was blood. These receptor sequences come from a human donor in good health. The donor label of this sample is uncertain.

This clonotype was observed a few times. This chain links TRBV12-3 or TRBV12-4 with TRBJ2-1; 8 bases map to TRBD2. V lost 3 bases, J lost 0 bases, and 4 bases stayed unmatched. This CDR3 is 16 amino acids long. CDR3 DNA: TGTGCCAGCAGTTTCGGGGGGGCGGTCTCCTACAATGAGCAGTTCTTC. Protein product: CASSFGGAVSYNEQFF.

Relative to its sample, this clonotype is medium-sized. The rearrangement links TRBV6-5 to TRBJ1-1, with D unclear. Trimming took 4 bases from V and 3 from J, leaving 12 bases between them. This CDR3 is built from 14 residues. Germline CDR1 reads MNHEY; CDR2 reads SVGAGI. CDR3 in amino acids: CASSSPWSDTEAFF. CDR3 coding DNA: TGTGCCAGCAGTTCCCCCTGGTCGGACACTGAAGCTTTCTTT.